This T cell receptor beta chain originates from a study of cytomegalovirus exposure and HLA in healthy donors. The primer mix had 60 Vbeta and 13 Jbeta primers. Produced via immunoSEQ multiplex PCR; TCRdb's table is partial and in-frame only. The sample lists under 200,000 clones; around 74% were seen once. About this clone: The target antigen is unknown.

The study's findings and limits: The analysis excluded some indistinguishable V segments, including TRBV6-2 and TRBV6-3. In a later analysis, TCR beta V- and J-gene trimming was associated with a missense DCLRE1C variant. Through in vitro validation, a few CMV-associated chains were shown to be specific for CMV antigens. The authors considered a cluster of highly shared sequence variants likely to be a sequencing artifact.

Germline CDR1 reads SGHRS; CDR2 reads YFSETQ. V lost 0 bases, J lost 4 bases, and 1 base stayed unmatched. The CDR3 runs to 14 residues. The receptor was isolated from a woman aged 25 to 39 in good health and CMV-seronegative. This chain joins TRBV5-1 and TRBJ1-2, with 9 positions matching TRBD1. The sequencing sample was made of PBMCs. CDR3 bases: TGCGCCAGCAGCTTGGTGGGACAGGGCTATGGCTACACCTTC. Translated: CASSLVGQGYGYTF.